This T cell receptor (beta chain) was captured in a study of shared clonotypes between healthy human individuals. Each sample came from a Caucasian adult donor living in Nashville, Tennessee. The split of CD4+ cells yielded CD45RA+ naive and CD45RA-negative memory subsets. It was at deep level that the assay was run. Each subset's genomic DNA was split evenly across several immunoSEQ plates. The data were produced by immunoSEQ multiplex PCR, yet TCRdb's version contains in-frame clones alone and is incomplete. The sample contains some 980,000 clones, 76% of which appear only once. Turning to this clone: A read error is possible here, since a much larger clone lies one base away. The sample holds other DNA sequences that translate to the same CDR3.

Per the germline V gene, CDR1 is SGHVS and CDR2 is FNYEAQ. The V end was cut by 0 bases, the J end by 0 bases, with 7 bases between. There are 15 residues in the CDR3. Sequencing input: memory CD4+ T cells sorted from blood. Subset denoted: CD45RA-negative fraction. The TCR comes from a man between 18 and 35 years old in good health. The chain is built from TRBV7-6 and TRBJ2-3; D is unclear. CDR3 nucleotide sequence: TGTGCCAGCAGCTTAGCGGGTGCTAGCACAGATACGCAGTATTTT. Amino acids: CASSLAGASTDTQYF.